One and the same sample provided the 16 T cell receptor beta chains below, sequenced in a study of T-cell memory formation after mild COVID-19. TCRdb used MiXCR to reprocess the 5' RACE reads, holding one entry per CDR3 protein. The profile shows a few hundred thousand distinct CDR3 sequences, around a sixth of them singletons. Sequencing was performed on PBMCs or a T cell subset sorted from them (not recorded which). The receptors here all came from a man between 18 and 35 years old who had mild COVID-19 (a few samples of this study predate the infection). Cell type and time point are not known.

This chain joins TRBV4-3 and TRBJ2-3; D gene ambiguous. CDR3 size: 14 residues. Germline V gene sequence: CDR1 LGHNA, CDR2 YSLEER. Trimming pared 0 bases from V and 0 bases from J, leaving 4 bases between. The CDR3 is CASSQDFSTDTQYF. CDR3 in DNA: TGCGCCAGCAGCCAAGATTTTAGCACAGATACGCAGTATTTT.

Here the CDR3 DNA reads TGCAGCGTTGAGCGTTACACAGATACGCAGTATTTT. Protein product: CSVERYTDTQYF. The V gene is TRBV29-1, the J gene TRBJ2-3; the D is unclear. V was cut by 3 bases and J by 2 bases, with 6 bases left in between. The CDR3 is 12 residues long. The germline V gene encodes CDR1 SQVTM and CDR2 ANQGSEA.

This clonotype turned up a few times. The gene calls are TRBV20-1 and TRBJ1-1; unclear D gene. CDR1 is DFQATT and CDR2 is SNEGSKA in the germline V gene (reference sequence). CDR3 size: 14 residues. Trimming removed 2 bases from V and 1 base from J, with 11 bases in between. The DNA for the CDR3 is TGCAGTGCTAGACGACGGGGAGGGAACACTGAAGCTTTCTTT. It translates to CSARRRGGNTEAFF.

This clonotype was detected once. This rearrangement joins TRBV7-9 to TRBJ2-1; maybe TRBD2 (6 bases). CDR3 length: 14 residues. V was shortened by 5 bases and J by 6 bases, with 14 bases between the two germline ends. Germline V CDR1 and CDR2: SEHNR, FQNEAQ (reference sequence). The CDR3 sequence is CASSIPGLPNEQFF. In DNA form, the CDR3 reads TGTGCCAGCAGCATACCGGGACTCCCCAATGAGCAGTTCTTC.

The J gene is TRBJ1-3, the V gene TRBV6-5; D might be TRBD1 (5 bases). The CDR3 loop spans 14 amino acids. Trimming cost V 5 bases and J 2 bases, with 10 bases left between them. Per the germline V gene, CDR1 is MNHEY and CDR2 is SVGAGI. CDR3 amino acids: CASSPRETGNTIYF. CDR3 DNA sequence: TGTGCCAGCAGTCCCAGGGAAACTGGAAACACCATATATTTT.

This clonotype was seen a few times. For the CDR3, the DNA is TGTGCCAGCAGCGAACTAGCGGGGTATTCCGGGGAGCTGTTTTTT. Translating gives CASSELAGYSGELFF. The rearrangement uses TRBV7-2 and TRBJ2-2, with 10 nucleotides matching TRBD2. CDR3 length equals 15 residues. CDR1 and CDR2 (germline): SGHTA, FQGNSA. V trimming: 5 bases; J trimming: 6 bases; junction bases outside the gene matches: 6.

A few counts support this clonotype. The chain couples TRBV5-1 to TRBJ2-7; TRBD1 might be the D (5 bases). The CDR3 loop spans 13 amino acids. CDR1 SGHRS and CDR2 YFSETQ come from the germline V gene. The V gene lost 4 bases and the J gene lost 7 bases, with 15 bases spanning the gap. The CDR3, as DNA: TGCGCCAGCAGCGGCCCAGGGTCTGAAGAGCAGTACTTC. Translation gives CASSGPGSEEQYF.

This clonotype was detected ten times or more. V is TRBV6-5 and J is TRBJ2-7; 12 nucleotides align to TRBD1. The V gene's germline CDR1 is MNHEY and CDR2 SVGAGI. The CDR3 is 16 amino acids. The V gene end was trimmed by 0 bases and the J gene end by 8 bases; junction bases not matched to a gene: 8. The CDR3 DNA reads TGTGCCAGCAGTTACTCGGGGGGGACAGGGGGCTATAAGCAGTACTTC. This sequence encodes CASSYSGGTGGYKQYF.

CDR3: CASSLYKGAYEQYF. CDR3 DNA sequence: TGTGCCAGCAGCTTGTACAAAGGGGCCTACGAGCAGTACTTC. The chain uses TRBV5-6 and TRBJ2-7; weak D call: TRBD1 (5 bases). Trimming took 1 base from V and 2 from J, leaving 10 bases between them. Germline V gene data show CDR1 as SGHDT and CDR2 as YYEEEE. The CDR3 has 14 residues.

This clonotype was seen only a few times. The V gene is TRBV7-2, the J gene TRBJ1-1; possible D gene TRBD1, 6 bases. The CDR3 totals 14 residues. The germline V and J ends were trimmed by 4 bases and 3 bases, with 12 bases remaining between them. Per germline, CDR1 SGHTA and CDR2 FQGNSA. The CDR3 reads CASSSAGGHTEAFF. The CDR3 DNA reads TGTGCCAGCAGCTCAGCGGGGGGGCACACTGAAGCTTTCTTT. Using reference TRBV7-2 and TRBJ1-1 for the parts outside the CDR3, the full variable domain is GAGVSQSPSNKVTEKGKDVELRCDPISGHTALYWYRQSLGQGLEFLIYFQGNSAPDKSGLPSDRFSAERTGGSVSTLTIQRTQQEDSAVYLCASSSAGGHTEAFFGQGTRLTVV.

This clonotype turned up a few times. This sequence joins TRBV4-3 and TRBJ1-1; D uncertain. V was cut by 8 bases and J by 4 bases, with 17 bases left in between. The germline CDR1 and CDR2 sequences are LGHNA and YSLEER. The CDR3 sequence is 14 residues long. DNA for the CDR3: TGCGCCAGCGCAGTCGCGGCGGCTGGCACTGAAGCTTTCTTT. Residues: CASAVAAAGTEAFF.

The chain is built from TRBV29-1 and TRBJ1-5; no firm D call. In germline, CDR1 is SQVTM, CDR2 ANQGSEA. V lost 4 bases and J lost 7, with 14 bases in between. The CDR3 is made up of 13 amino acids. Written as DNA, the CDR3 is TGCAGCGTTGGGGTTGGTTTGAAGCAGCCCCAGCATTTT. Protein sequence: CSVGVGLKQPQHF.

The chain has TRBV7-2 and TRBJ2-5; possible D gene TRBD2, 6 bases. The CDR3 spans 14 residues. Germline assignment: CDR1 SGHTA and CDR2 FQGNSA. V dropped 2 bases and J dropped 4 bases, with 11 bases sitting between them. The CDR3, as DNA: TGTGCCAGCAGCTTATGGGGGGTCCGAGAGACCCAGTACTTC. As protein: CASSLWGVRETQYF.

This clonotype was seen more than once but under ten times. The chain couples TRBV20-1 to TRBJ2-3, with 11 bases that match TRBD2. In germline, CDR1 is DFQATT, CDR2 SNEGSKA (reference sequence). The J segment lost 1 base and the V segment lost 4 bases, leaving 1 base of the junction unmatched. The CDR3 spans 14 residues. The CDR3 sequence is CSAKLAGGTDTQYF. CDR3 nucleotides: TGCAGTGCTAAACTAGCGGGGGGCACAGATACGCAGTATTTT.

This clonotype was seen ten or more times. The chain is built from TRBV10-3 and TRBJ2-1; 12 bases agree with TRBD2. V lost 7 bases and J lost 3; bases outside the gene matches: 19. CDR3 length equals 20 residues. The germline CDR1 and CDR2 sequences are ENHRY and SYGVKD. The CDR3 loop is CAIKPGQGTRTSGIYNEQFF. CDR3 sequence (DNA): TGTGCCATCAAGCCGGGACAGGGGACTCGGACTAGCGGGATCTACAATGAGCAGTTCTTC.

This clonotype was detected only a few times. The rearrangement uses TRBV5-1 and TRBJ2-4; 10 bases map to TRBD2. V lost 3 bases, J lost 8 bases, and 11 bases stayed unmatched. The CDR3 is 16 residues long. Germline V gives CDR1 SGHRS, CDR2 YFSETQ. The DNA for the CDR3 is TGCGCCAGCAGCTGGGGACTAGCGACTACAGGGGACATTCAGTACTTC. Amino acid sequence: CASSWGLATTGDIQYF.